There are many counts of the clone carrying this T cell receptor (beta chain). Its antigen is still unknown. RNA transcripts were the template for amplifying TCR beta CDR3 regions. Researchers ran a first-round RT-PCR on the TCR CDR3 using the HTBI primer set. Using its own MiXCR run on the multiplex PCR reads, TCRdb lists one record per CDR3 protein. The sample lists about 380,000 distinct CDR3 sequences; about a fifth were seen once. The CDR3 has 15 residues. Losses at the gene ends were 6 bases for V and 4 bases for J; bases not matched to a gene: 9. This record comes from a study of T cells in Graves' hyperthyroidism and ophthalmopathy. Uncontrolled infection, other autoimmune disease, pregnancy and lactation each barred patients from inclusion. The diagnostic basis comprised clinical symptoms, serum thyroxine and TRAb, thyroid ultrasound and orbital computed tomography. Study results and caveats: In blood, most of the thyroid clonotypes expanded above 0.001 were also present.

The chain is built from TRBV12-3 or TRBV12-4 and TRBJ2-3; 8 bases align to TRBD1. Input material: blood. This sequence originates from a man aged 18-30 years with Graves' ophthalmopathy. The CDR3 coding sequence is TGTGCCAGCAGCCTTGGACAGGGAGCGTCAGATACGCAGTATTTT. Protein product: CASSLGQGASDTQYF.